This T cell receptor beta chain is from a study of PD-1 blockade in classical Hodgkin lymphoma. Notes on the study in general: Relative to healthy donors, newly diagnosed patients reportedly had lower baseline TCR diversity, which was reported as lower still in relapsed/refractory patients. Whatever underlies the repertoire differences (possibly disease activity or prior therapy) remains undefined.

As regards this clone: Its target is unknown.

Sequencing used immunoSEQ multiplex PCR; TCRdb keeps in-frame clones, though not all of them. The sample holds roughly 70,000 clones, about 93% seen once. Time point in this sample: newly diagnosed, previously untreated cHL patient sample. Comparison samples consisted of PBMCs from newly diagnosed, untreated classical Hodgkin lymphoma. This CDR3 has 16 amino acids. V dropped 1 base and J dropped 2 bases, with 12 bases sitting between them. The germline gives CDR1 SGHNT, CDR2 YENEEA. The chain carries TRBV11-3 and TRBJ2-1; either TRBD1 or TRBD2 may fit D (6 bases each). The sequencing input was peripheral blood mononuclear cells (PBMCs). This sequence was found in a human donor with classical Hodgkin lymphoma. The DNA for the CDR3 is TGTGCCAGCAGCTTAGGAGGGGGGCTCGCCTACAATGAGCAGTTCTTC. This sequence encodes CASSLGGGLAYNEQFF.